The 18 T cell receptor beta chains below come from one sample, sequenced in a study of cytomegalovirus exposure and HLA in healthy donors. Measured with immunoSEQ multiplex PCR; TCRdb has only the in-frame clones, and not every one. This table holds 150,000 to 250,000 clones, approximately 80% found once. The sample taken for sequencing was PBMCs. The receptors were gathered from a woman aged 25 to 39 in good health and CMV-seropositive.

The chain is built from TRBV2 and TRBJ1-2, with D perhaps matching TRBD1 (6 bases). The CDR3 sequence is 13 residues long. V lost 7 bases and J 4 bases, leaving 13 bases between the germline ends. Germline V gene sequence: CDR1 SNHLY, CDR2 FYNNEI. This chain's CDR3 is CASTADRIYGYTF. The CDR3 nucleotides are TGTGCCAGCACTGCAGACAGGATCTATGGCTACACCTTC.

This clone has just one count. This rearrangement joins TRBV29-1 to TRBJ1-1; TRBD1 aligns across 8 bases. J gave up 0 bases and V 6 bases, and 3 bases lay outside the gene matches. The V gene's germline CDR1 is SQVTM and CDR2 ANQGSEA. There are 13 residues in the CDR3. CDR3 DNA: TGCAGCGTAGGGACAGGACTGAACACTGAAGCTTTCTTT. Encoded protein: CSVGTGLNTEAFF.

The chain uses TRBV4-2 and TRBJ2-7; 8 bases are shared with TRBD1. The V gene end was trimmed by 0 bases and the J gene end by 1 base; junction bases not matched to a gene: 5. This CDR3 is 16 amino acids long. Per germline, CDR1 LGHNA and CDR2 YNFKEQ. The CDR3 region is CASSQDPDRASYEQYF. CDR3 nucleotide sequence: TGTGCCAGCAGCCAAGACCCGGACAGGGCTTCCTACGAGCAGTACTTC.

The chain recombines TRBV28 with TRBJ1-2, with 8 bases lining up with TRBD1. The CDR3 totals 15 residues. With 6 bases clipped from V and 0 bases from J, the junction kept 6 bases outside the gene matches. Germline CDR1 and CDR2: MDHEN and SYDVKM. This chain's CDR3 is CASRSGGSANYGYTF. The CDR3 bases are TGTGCCAGCAGGTCAGGGGGCTCAGCTAACTATGGCTACACCTTC.

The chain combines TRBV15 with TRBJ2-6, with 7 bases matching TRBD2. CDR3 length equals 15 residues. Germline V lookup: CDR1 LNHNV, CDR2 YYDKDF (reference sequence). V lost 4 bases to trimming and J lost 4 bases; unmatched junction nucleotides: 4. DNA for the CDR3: TGTGCCACCAGCACGGGAGGTGTCGGGGCCAACGTCCTGACTTTC. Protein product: CATSTGGVGANVLTF.

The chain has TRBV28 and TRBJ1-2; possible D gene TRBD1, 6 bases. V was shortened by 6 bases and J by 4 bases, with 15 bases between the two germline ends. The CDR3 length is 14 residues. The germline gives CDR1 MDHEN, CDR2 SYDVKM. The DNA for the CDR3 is TGTGCCAGCAGGCCCGAGGGGGTCCCCTATGGCTACACCTTC. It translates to CASRPEGVPYGYTF.

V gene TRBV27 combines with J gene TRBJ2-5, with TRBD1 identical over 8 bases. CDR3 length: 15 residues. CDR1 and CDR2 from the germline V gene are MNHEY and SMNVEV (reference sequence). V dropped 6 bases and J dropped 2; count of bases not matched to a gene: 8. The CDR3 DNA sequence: TGTGCCAGCAGCTCGACTCGACAGGGGCAAGAGACCCAGTACTTC. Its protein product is CASSSTRQGQETQYF.

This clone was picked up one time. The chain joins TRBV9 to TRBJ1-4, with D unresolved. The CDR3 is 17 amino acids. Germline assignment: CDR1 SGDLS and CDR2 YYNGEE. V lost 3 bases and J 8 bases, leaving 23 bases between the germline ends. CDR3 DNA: TGTGCCAGCAGCGCGGGAGGCCTTAATATCGAGAAGGAAAAACTGTTTTTT. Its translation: CASSAGGLNIEKEKLFF. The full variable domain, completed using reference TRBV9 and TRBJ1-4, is DSGVTQTPKHLITATGQRVTLRCSPRSGDLSVYWYQQSLDQGLQFLIQYYNGEERAKGNILERFSAQQFPDLHSELNLSSLELGDSALYFCASSAGGLNIEKEKLFFGSGTQLSVL.

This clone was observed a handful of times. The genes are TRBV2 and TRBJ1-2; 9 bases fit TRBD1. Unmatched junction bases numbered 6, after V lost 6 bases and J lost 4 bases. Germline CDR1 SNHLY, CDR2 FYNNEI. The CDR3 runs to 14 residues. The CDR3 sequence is CASRGDRVRYGYTF. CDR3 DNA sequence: TGTGCCAGCAGAGGGGACAGGGTCCGCTATGGCTACACCTTC.

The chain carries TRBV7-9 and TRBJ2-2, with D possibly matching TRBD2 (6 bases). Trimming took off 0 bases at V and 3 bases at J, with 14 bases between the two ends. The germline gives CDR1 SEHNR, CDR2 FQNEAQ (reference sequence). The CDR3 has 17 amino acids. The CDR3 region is CASSLAYTTGDTGELFF. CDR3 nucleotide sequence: TGTGCCAGCAGCTTAGCATACACAACGGGGGACACCGGGGAGCTGTTTTTT.

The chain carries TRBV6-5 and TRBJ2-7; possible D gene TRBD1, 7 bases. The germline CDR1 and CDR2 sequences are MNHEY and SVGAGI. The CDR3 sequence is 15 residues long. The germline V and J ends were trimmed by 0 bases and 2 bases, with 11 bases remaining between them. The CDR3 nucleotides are TGTGCCAGCAGTTACTCCCGCAGGGGGGCCTACGAGCAGTACTTC. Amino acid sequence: CASSYSRRGAYEQYF.

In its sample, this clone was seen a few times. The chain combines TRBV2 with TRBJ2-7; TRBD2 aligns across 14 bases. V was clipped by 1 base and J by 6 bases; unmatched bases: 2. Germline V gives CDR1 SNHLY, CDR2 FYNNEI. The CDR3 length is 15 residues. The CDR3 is CASSEVGLAGAEQYF. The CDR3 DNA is TGTGCCAGCAGTGAAGTGGGACTAGCGGGAGCCGAGCAGTACTTC. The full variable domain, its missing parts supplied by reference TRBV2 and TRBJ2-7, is EPEVTQTPSHQVTQMGQEVILRCVPISNHLYFYWYRQILGQKVEFLVSFYNNEISEKSEIFDDQFSVERPDGSNFTLKIRSTKLEDSAMYFCASSEVGLAGAEQYFGPGTRLTVT.

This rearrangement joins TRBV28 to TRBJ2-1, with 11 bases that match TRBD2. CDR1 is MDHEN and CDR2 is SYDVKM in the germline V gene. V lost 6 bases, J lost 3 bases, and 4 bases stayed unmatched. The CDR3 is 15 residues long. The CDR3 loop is CASSTGTSGYNEQFF. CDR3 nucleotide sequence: TGTGCCAGCAGCACCGGGACTAGCGGCTACAATGAGCAGTTCTTC. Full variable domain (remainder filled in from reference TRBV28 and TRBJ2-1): DVKVTQSSRYLVKRTGEKVFLECVQDMDHENMFWYRQDPGLGLRLIYFSYDVKMKEKGDIPEGYSVSREKKERFSLILESASTNQTSMYLCASSTGTSGYNEQFFGPGTRLTVL.

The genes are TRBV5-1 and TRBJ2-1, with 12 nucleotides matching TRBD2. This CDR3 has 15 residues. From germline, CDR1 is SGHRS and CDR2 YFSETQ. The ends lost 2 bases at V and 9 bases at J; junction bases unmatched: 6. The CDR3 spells CASSFLTSGRGEQFF. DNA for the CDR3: TGCGCCAGCAGCTTCCTGACTAGCGGGAGAGGTGAGCAGTTCTTC.

CDR3 coding DNA: TGTGCCAGCAGTTTAACAGGGGCCTATGGCTACACCTTC. Encoded protein: CASSLTGAYGYTF. This chain uses TRBV27 with TRBJ1-2, with 7 bases that match TRBD1. Looked up from germline, CDR1 is MNHEY and CDR2 is SMNVEV (reference sequence). CDR3 length equals 13 residues. V gave up 2 bases and J gave up 4 bases; unmatched junction bases: 1.

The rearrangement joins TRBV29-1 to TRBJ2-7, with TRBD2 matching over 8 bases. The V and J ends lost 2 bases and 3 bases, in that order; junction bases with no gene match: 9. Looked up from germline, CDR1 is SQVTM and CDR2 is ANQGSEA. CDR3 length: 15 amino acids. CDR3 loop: CSVESPAGVRYEQYF. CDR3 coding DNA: TGCAGCGTTGAATCCCCAGCGGGAGTCCGCTACGAGCAGTACTTC.

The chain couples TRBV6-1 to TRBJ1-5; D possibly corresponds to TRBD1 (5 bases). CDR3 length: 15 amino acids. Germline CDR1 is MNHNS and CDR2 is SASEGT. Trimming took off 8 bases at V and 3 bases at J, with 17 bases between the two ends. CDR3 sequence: CASRRGSIFNQPQHF. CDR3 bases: TGTGCCAGCCGTAGGGGCAGCATATTCAATCAGCCCCAGCATTTT.

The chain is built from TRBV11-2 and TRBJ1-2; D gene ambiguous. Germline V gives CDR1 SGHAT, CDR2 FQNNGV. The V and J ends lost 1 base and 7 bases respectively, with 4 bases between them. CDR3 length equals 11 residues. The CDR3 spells CASSLGGGYTF. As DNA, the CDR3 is TGTGCCAGCAGCTTAGGCGGTGGCTACACCTTC.